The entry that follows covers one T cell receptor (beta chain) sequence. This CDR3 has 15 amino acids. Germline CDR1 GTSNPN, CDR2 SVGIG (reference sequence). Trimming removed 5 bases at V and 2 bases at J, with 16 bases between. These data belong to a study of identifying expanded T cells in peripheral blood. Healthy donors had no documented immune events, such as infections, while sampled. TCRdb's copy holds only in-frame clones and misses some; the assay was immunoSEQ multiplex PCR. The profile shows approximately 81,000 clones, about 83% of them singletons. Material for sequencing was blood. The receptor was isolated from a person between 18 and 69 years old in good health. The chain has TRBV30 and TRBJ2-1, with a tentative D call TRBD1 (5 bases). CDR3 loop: CAWGQGPTTYNEQFF. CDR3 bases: TGTGCCTGGGGGCAGGGTCCAACAACCTACAATGAGCAGTTCTTC.